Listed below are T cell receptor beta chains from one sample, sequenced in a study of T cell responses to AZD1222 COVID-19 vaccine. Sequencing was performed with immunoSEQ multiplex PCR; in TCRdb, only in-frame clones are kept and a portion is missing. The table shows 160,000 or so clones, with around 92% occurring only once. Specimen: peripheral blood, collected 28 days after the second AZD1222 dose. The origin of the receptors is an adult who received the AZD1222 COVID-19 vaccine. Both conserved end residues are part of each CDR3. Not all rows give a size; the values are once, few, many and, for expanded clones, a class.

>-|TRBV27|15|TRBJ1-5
CASSLAGTGNQPQHF
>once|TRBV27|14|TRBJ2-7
CASSPQGSVYEQYF
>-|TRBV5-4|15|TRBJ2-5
CASSLGGRPEETQYF
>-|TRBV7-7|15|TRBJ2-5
CASSYTGQLGETQYF
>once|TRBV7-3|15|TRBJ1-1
CASSLVGGGNTEAFF
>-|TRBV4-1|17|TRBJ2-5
CASSQTTSGGPRQTQYF
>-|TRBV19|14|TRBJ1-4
CASSTRQGAEKLFF
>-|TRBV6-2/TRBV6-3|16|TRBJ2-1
CASSYLEGRLYNEQFF
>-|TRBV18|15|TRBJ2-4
CASSPQGTGGNIQYF
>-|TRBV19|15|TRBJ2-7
CASSPGQGRSYEQYF
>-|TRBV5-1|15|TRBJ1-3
CASSPWTGSGNTIYF
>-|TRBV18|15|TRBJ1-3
CASSPRPQQGNTIYF
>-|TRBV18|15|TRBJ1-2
CASSPSTGGRDGYTF
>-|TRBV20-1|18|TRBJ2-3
CSASGPSGVLRYTDTQYF
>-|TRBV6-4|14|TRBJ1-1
CASSETTANTEAFF
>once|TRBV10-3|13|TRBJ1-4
CAIGNSLNEKLFF
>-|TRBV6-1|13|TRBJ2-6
CASSEAGANVLTF
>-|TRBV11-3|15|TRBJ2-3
CASSSGGGKTDTQYF
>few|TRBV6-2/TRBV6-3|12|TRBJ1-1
CASSYTGGEAFF
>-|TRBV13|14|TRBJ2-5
CASSLVATQETQYF
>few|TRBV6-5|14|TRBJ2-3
CASSSGLASDTQYF
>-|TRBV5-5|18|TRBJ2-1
CASSPGTSGGSSYNEQFF
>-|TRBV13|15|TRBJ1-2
CASSIDPGVNYGYTF
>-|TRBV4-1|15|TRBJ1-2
CASSQDGTEPYGYTF